The rows below give T cell receptor beta chains drawn from one sample of a study of CD8 T cells in ankylosing spondylitis. TCRdb passed the 5' RACE reads through MiXCR, listing each CDR3 protein once. The sample records approximately 350,000 distinct CDR3 sequences, roughly 15% being singletons. The sequencing sample was made of blood, either unsorted or a sorted T cell fraction (not recorded which). Receptors originate from a male donor with ankylosing spondylitis or in good health (not recorded which). Both conserved end residues are part of each CDR3. Fields, in order: clone size, J gene, V gene, D gene, CDR3 DNA, CDR3 protein. A D gene is named only where the DNA matches it firmly. Only some rows state a clone size, as once, few, many or a class for expanded clones.

>-|TRBJ2-3|TRBV9|-
TGTGCCAGCAGCCCCCTTAGCGCCACCACTAACACAGATACGCAGTATTTT
CASSPLSATTNTDTQYF
>-|TRBJ2-1|TRBV7-8|-
TGTGCCAGCACAGGTAGGGGGGACCTCTCCTACAATGAGCAGTTCTTC
CASTGRGDLSYNEQFF
>few|TRBJ1-1|TRBV5-1|-
TGCGCCAGCAGCTTGGATGGGGGAATTGAAGCTTTCTTT
CASSLDGGIEAFF
>few|TRBJ2-2|TRBV2|-
TGTGCCAGCAGGGCACAAAAGCTGAACACCGGGGAGCTGTTTTTT
CASRAQKLNTGELFF
>-|TRBJ1-2|TRBV6-1|TRBD1
TGTGCCAGCACCAAAATTCCCGGGACAGGGGGCGCTAACCACGGCTACACCTTC
CASTKIPGTGGANHGYTF
>many|TRBJ2-7|TRBV12-3/TRBV12-4|TRBD1
TGTGCCAGCAGCCCCGACAGGGTGCAGCAGTACTTC
CASSPDRVQQYF
>few|TRBJ2-3|TRBV7-9|TRBD1
TGTGCCAGCAGCCCCGTTGACAGGGGAACAGATACGCAGTATTTT
CASSPVDRGTDTQYF
>many|TRBJ2-3|TRBV25-1|-
TGTGCCAGCAGTCCACGGGGCGGGAGCACAGATACGCAGTATTTT
CASSPRGGSTDTQYF
>few|TRBJ1-2|TRBV10-1|TRBD1
TGCGCCAGCAGTGCCACAGGGGCCGGAGCTAACTATGGCTACACCTTC
CASSATGAGANYGYTF
>-|TRBJ1-5|TRBV19|TRBD1
TGTGCCAGTAGTATTCCCGGGACAGGGGCGCCCCAGCATTTT
CASSIPGTGAPQHF
>-|TRBJ1-1|TRBV5-1|-
TGCGCCAGCAGCGCCCTCCAGGGCACTGAAGCTTTCTTT
CASSALQGTEAFF
>-|TRBJ2-5|TRBV7-8|-
TGTGCCAGCCGGGACTGGAACCAAGAGACCCAGTACTTC
CASRDWNQETQYF
>-|TRBJ2-2|TRBV19|TRBD1
TGTGCCAGTAGTTTTCGGACAGGGGCGGGCACCGGGGAGCTGTTTTTT
CASSFRTGAGTGELFF
>few|TRBJ1-1|TRBV3-1|TRBD1
TGTGCCAGCAGCCCCCGGGACAGGGGGCGAACAGCTTTCTTT
CASSPRDRGRTAFF
>many|TRBJ2-1|TRBV12-3/TRBV12-4|TRBD1
TGTGCCAGCAGTTTGGGCCCACAGGGGTACAATGAGCAGTTCTTC
CASSLGPQGYNEQFF
>-|TRBJ2-7|TRBV4-1|-
TGCGCCAGCAGCCAAGATCTAGGGGGGGCCGTCTACGAGCAGTACTTC
CASSQDLGGAVYEQYF
>-|TRBJ2-2|TRBV30|-
TGTGCCTGGAGTGGGCTAGCGTCCGCGAACACCGGGGAGCTGTTTTTT
CAWSGLASANTGELFF
>-|TRBJ2-5|TRBV12-3/TRBV12-4|TRBD2
TGTGCCAGCAGTCGCCCCACCGGGACTAGCGGAGGGACCCAGTACTTC
CASSRPTGTSGGTQYF
>-|TRBJ2-1|TRBV5-1|-
TGCGCCAGCAGCTTTGATAGTAGTTGGTCCTACAATGAGCAGTTCTTC
CASSFDSSWSYNEQFF
>few|TRBJ1-2|TRBV4-1|TRBD1
TGCGCCAGCAGCCGTTCCGGGGGACAGCACTATGGCTACACCTTC
CASSRSGGQHYGYTF